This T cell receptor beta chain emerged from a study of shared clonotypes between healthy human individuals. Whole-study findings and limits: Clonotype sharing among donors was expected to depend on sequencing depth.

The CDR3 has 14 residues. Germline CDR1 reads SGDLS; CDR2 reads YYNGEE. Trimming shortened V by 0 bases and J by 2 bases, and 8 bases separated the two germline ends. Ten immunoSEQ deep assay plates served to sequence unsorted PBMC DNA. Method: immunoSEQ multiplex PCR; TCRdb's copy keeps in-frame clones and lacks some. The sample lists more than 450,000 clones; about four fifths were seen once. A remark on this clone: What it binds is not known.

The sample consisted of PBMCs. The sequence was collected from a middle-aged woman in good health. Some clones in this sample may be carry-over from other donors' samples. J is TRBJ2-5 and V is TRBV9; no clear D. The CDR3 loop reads CASSVGPNQETQYF. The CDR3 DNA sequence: TGTGCCAGCAGCGTAGGGCCGAATCAAGAGACCCAGTACTTC.